The next 7 T cell receptor beta chains were all read from a single sample in a study of T cells in Graves' hyperthyroidism and ophthalmopathy. Amplification yielded TCR beta CDR3 regions, with RNA transcripts as the source. The TCR CDR3 first-round RT-PCR relied on the HTBI primer set. MiXCR, applied by TCRdb to the multiplex PCR reads, yields one record per CDR3 protein. The sample consists of about 590,000 distinct CDR3 sequences, around a sixth of them appearing once. The sequencing input was blood. The receptors were sampled from a woman in her twenties or thirties with Graves' hyperthyroidism.

In this sample, this clonotype turned up many times. The chain is built from TRBV12-3 or TRBV12-4 and TRBJ1-2; D not resolved. CDR3 length equals 15 residues. V was trimmed by 5 bases and J by 4 bases, leaving 17 bases between them. This CDR3 is CASSHSGGRRYGYTF. The CDR3 DNA follows: TGTGCCAGCAGTCATTCGGGAGGAAGACGCTATGGCTACACCTTC.

CDR3 bases: TGTGCCAGTAGTGACAGGGGGCGCACCGGGGAGCTGTTTTTT. It yields the protein CASSDRGRTGELFF. V usage is TRBV19 and J usage is TRBJ2-2, with 10 nucleotides matching TRBD1. The CDR3 has 14 amino acids. In germline, CDR1 is LNHDA, CDR2 SQIVND (reference sequence). The junction had 1 base not matched to a gene; V was cut back by 5 bases and J by 4 bases.

The chain couples TRBV27 to TRBJ2-5; possibly TRBD2 for D (6 bases). Trimming took 5 bases from V and 5 from J, leaving 21 bases between them. In germline, CDR1 is MNHEY, CDR2 SMNVEV (reference sequence). This CDR3 region has 16 residues. Here the CDR3 reads CASSTRDSGKEETQYF. In DNA form, the CDR3 reads TGTGCCAGCAGTACCCGGGATAGCGGCAAGGAGGAGACCCAGTACTTC.

This clonotype has just a few counts. The gene calls are TRBV6-1 and TRBJ2-1; D is ambiguous. This CDR3 contains 16 residues. Germline V lookup: CDR1 MNHNS, CDR2 SASEGT. The V and J ends lost 5 bases and 2 bases respectively, with 16 bases between them. The CDR3 spells CASSPLGSSTYNEQFF. The CDR3 nucleotides are TGTGCCAGCAGTCCCTTAGGATCGTCAACCTACAATGAGCAGTTCTTC.

The chain is built from TRBV4-1 and TRBJ2-7; 9 nucleotides match TRBD2. Germline lookup yields CDR1 MGHRA and CDR2 YSYEKL. The CDR3 loop spans 18 amino acids. V was clipped by 1 base and J by 0 bases; unmatched bases: 10. CDR3 residues: CASSQVRGSSGNSYEQYF. The CDR3 bases are TGCGCCAGCAGCCAAGTAAGGGGATCTAGCGGGAACTCCTACGAGCAGTACTTC.

This clonotype occurred many times. This rearrangement joins TRBV10-3 to TRBJ1-5, with 9 bases matching TRBD1. This CDR3 region has 15 residues. Germline assignment: CDR1 ENHRY and CDR2 SYGVKD. V dropped 2 bases and J dropped 1; count of bases not matched to a gene: 0. The CDR3 loop is CAISEGTGSNQPQHF. CDR3 in DNA: TGTGCCATCAGTGAGGGGACAGGGAGCAATCAGCCCCAGCATTTT.

This clonotype was observed at least ten times. The rearrangement joins TRBV6-1 to TRBJ1-2; D uncertain. The CDR3 length is 14 residues. From germline, CDR1 is MNHNS and CDR2 SASEGT. V shed 5 bases and J shed 5 bases, with 15 bases lying between them. CDR3 sequence (DNA): TGTGCCAGCAGTTTAACTGACGGAGGGTATGGCTACACCTTC. Translated: CASSLTDGGYGYTF.